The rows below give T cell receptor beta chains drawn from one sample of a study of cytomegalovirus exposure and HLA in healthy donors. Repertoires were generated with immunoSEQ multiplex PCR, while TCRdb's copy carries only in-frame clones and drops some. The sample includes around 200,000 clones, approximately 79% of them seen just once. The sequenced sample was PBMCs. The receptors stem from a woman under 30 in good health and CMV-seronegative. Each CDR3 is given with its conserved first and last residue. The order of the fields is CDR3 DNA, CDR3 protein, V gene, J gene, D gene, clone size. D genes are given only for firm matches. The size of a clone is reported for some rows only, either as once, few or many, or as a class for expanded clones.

cdr3_nt: TGTGCCAGCAGAGGGGGCAACTATGGCTACACCTTC
cdr3_aa: CASRGGNYGYTF
v_call: TRBV9
j_call: TRBJ1-2
d_call: TRBD1
clone_size: once

cdr3_nt: TGCAGCGTGGACGGACAGGGTCCCGAGCTGTTTTTT
cdr3_aa: CSVDGQGPELFF
v_call: TRBV29-1
j_call: TRBJ2-2
d_call: TRBD1
clone_size: .

cdr3_nt: TGTGCCTGGAGGGTTGCCACTGGGGAGCTGTTTTTT
cdr3_aa: CAWRVATGELFF
v_call: TRBV30
j_call: TRBJ2-2
d_call: .
clone_size: .

cdr3_nt: TGTGCCAGCAGTTACGGACGAGGGGGAACCGAAGCTTTCTTT
cdr3_aa: CASSYGRGGTEAFF
v_call: TRBV6-5
j_call: TRBJ1-1
d_call: .
clone_size: .

cdr3_nt: TGTGCCAGCAGCTTAGTTGGCGGGGAGGGTCAGCCCCAGCATTTT
cdr3_aa: CASSLVGGEGQPQHF
v_call: TRBV7-8
j_call: TRBJ1-5
d_call: .
clone_size: .

cdr3_nt: TGCAGCGTTGAACTAGCGGGAGGCCCGGCCCTTCCAGATACGCAGTATTTT
cdr3_aa: CSVELAGGPALPDTQYF
v_call: TRBV29-1
j_call: TRBJ2-3
d_call: TRBD2
clone_size: .

cdr3_nt: TGCGCCAGCAGGTGGACAGGGGGCTTGGACACTGAAGCTTTCTTT
cdr3_aa: CASRWTGGLDTEAFF
v_call: TRBV5-1
j_call: TRBJ1-1
d_call: TRBD1
clone_size: .

cdr3_nt: TGTGCCAGCGTGTTAGGACAGGTCAATGGCTACACCTTC
cdr3_aa: CASVLGQVNGYTF
v_call: TRBV2
j_call: TRBJ1-2
d_call: TRBD1
clone_size: .

cdr3_nt: TGTGCCAGTGGGGCCGGGTATAATTCACCCCTCCACTTT
cdr3_aa: CASGAGYNSPLHF
v_call: TRBV19
j_call: TRBJ1-6
d_call: .
clone_size: .

cdr3_nt: TGCAGCGTTGGACAGGGTAACTCCTACGAGCAGTACTTC
cdr3_aa: CSVGQGNSYEQYF
v_call: TRBV29-1
j_call: TRBJ2-7
d_call: TRBD1
clone_size: .

cdr3_nt: TGCGCCAGCAGCCAAGATCTAGACGGGGGCACTGAAGCTTTCTTT
cdr3_aa: CASSQDLDGGTEAFF
v_call: TRBV4-3
j_call: TRBJ1-1
d_call: .
clone_size: .

cdr3_nt: TGTGCCAGCAGCTCTATGGGGGGTGGTCAGCCCCAGCATTTT
cdr3_aa: CASSSMGGGQPQHF
v_call: TRBV7-2
j_call: TRBJ1-5
d_call: .
clone_size: .

cdr3_nt: TGCGCCAGCAGCCAAGAAAAGGGGTTGTTCTTT
cdr3_aa: CASSQEKGLFF
v_call: TRBV4-1
j_call: TRBJ1-1
d_call: .
clone_size: .

cdr3_nt: TGTGCCAGCAGTTTGGGGAGGAGGGAGACCCAGTACTTC
cdr3_aa: CASSLGRRETQYF
v_call: TRBV28
j_call: TRBJ2-5
d_call: .
clone_size: .

cdr3_nt: TGTGCCAGCAGCTCGAGACAGGGGAACGGGGAGCTGTTTTTT
cdr3_aa: CASSSRQGNGELFF
v_call: TRBV5-4
j_call: TRBJ2-2
d_call: TRBD1
clone_size: .

cdr3_nt: TGTGCCTGGAGTGTGGTCAGAATAAACTATGGCTACACCTTC
cdr3_aa: CAWSVVRINYGYTF
v_call: TRBV30
j_call: TRBJ1-2
d_call: .
clone_size: .

cdr3_nt: TGTGCCAGCACCGCGGGGACAGGAAATGAAAAACTGTTTTTT
cdr3_aa: CASTAGTGNEKLFF
v_call: TRBV7-9
j_call: TRBJ1-4
d_call: TRBD1
clone_size: few

cdr3_nt: TGTGCCAGCAGCGTAGACCAGGCTAACTATGGCTACACCTTC
cdr3_aa: CASSVDQANYGYTF
v_call: TRBV9
j_call: TRBJ1-2
d_call: .
clone_size: few

cdr3_nt: TGTGCCAGCAGCTTGAACGGGTTTTCGGGGGACTGGGGCACTGAAGCTTTCTTT
cdr3_aa: CASSLNGFSGDWGTEAFF
v_call: TRBV5-6
j_call: TRBJ1-1
d_call: .
clone_size: .

cdr3_nt: TGTGCCAGCAGTCACTATCCCCACACAGGGGACCAGCCTGAGTACTTC
cdr3_aa: CASSHYPHTGDQPEYF
v_call: TRBV27
j_call: TRBJ2-4
d_call: TRBD1
clone_size: .

cdr3_nt: TGTGCCAGCAGCTCATCCGGGACAGGGGAGGAAAACACCATATATTTT
cdr3_aa: CASSSSGTGEENTIYF
v_call: TRBV5-6
j_call: TRBJ1-3
d_call: TRBD1
clone_size: few

cdr3_nt: TGTGCCAGCAGCTTCCCGGGACTGATGAACACTGAAGCTTTCTTT
cdr3_aa: CASSFPGLMNTEAFF
v_call: TRBV7-2
j_call: TRBJ1-1
d_call: .
clone_size: .

cdr3_nt: TGTGCCAGCAGCTTGTATACTAGCGGGGGCGCCGGGCCCTACGAGCAGTACTTC
cdr3_aa: CASSLYTSGGAGPYEQYF
v_call: TRBV5-6
j_call: TRBJ2-7
d_call: TRBD2
clone_size: .

cdr3_nt: TGTGCCTGGTGGGGCGGGAGAGGATTTGGCACAGATACGCAGTATTTT
cdr3_aa: CAWWGGRGFGTDTQYF
v_call: TRBV30
j_call: TRBJ2-3
d_call: TRBD2
clone_size: .

cdr3_nt: TGTGCCTGGAGTTGGGGGAGGCAATACGAGCAGTACTTC
cdr3_aa: CAWSWGRQYEQYF
v_call: TRBV30
j_call: TRBJ2-7
d_call: .
clone_size: few

cdr3_nt: TGTGCCAGCAGCCATACCGACAGGGAGGATCAGCCCCAGCATTTT
cdr3_aa: CASSHTDREDQPQHF
v_call: TRBV7-6
j_call: TRBJ1-5
d_call: TRBD1
clone_size: .

cdr3_nt: TGTGCCAGCAGCTTATTTAGCGGGGAAACTTACAATGAGCAGTTCTTC
cdr3_aa: CASSLFSGETYNEQFF
v_call: TRBV7-6
j_call: TRBJ2-1
d_call: TRBD2
clone_size: .

cdr3_nt: TGTGCCAGCACTCCTTTGGCAGGGGACAATGAGCAGTTCTTC
cdr3_aa: CASTPLAGDNEQFF
v_call: TRBV27
j_call: TRBJ2-1
d_call: .
clone_size: .

cdr3_nt: TGCAGCGCACCGCCTCCGGGACAGGGAAAAAATGAAAAACTGTTTTTT
cdr3_aa: CSAPPPGQGKNEKLFF
v_call: TRBV29-1
j_call: TRBJ1-4
d_call: TRBD1
clone_size: .

cdr3_nt: TGTGCCGGCAGCTGGGGAGGGGACTATGGCTACACCTTC
cdr3_aa: CAGSWGGDYGYTF
v_call: TRBV2
j_call: TRBJ1-2
d_call: .
clone_size: few

cdr3_nt: TGTGCCTCGTCGACAGGGCCAACTGAAGCTTTCTTT
cdr3_aa: CASSTGPTEAFF
v_call: TRBV28
j_call: TRBJ1-1
d_call: TRBD1
clone_size: .

cdr3_nt: TGCGCCAGCAGCTTTAAGGGACAGGGGGCGGAAGGCTATGGCTACACCTTC
cdr3_aa: CASSFKGQGAEGYGYTF
v_call: TRBV5-1
j_call: TRBJ1-2
d_call: TRBD1
clone_size: .

cdr3_nt: TGTGCCAGCAGCCACGGGACCTACGAGCAGTACTTC
cdr3_aa: CASSHGTYEQYF
v_call: TRBV6-1
j_call: TRBJ2-7
d_call: .
clone_size: few

cdr3_nt: TGTGCCAGCAACAGGGGCGAGAACACTGAAGCTTTCTTT
cdr3_aa: CASNRGENTEAFF
v_call: TRBV2
j_call: TRBJ1-1
d_call: TRBD1
clone_size: .

cdr3_nt: TGTGCCAGCACCCAACACCCCCGGGACAGGGCCTACGAGCAGTACTTC
cdr3_aa: CASTQHPRDRAYEQYF
v_call: TRBV27
j_call: TRBJ2-7
d_call: TRBD1
clone_size: .

cdr3_nt: TGTGCCAGCAGACTGGGTGGCGGCAGTCCCAACGAGCAGTACTTC
cdr3_aa: CASRLGGGSPNEQYF
v_call: TRBV28
j_call: TRBJ2-7
d_call: .
clone_size: few

cdr3_nt: TGTGCCAGTAGTATTTCGTTCTCCAGGGGAGATCAGCCCCAGCATTTT
cdr3_aa: CASSISFSRGDQPQHF
v_call: TRBV19
j_call: TRBJ1-5
d_call: .
clone_size: .

cdr3_nt: TGCGCCAGCAGCTTGGACTCACAAGAGACCCAGTACTTC
cdr3_aa: CASSLDSQETQYF
v_call: TRBV5-1
j_call: TRBJ2-5
d_call: .
clone_size: .

cdr3_nt: TGTGCCAGCAGTACCGGGACAGGGGATAATTCACCCCTCCACTTT
cdr3_aa: CASSTGTGDNSPLHF
v_call: TRBV5-4
j_call: TRBJ1-6
d_call: TRBD1
clone_size: .

cdr3_nt: TGTGCCAGCAGTCCAATAATAGCGGGAGGGCAAGATGGCACAGATACGCAGTATTTT
cdr3_aa: CASSPIIAGGQDGTDTQYF
v_call: TRBV28
j_call: TRBJ2-3
d_call: TRBD2
clone_size: .

cdr3_nt: TGTGCCAGCAGTGTGGAGGGTCTGGATGAGCAGTTCTTC
cdr3_aa: CASSVEGLDEQFF
v_call: TRBV6-4
j_call: TRBJ2-1
d_call: .
clone_size: .

cdr3_nt: TGTGCCAGCAGTTACCGGGGGGAGGGAGGTGTAGCTTTCTTT
cdr3_aa: CASSYRGEGGVAFF
v_call: TRBV27
j_call: TRBJ1-1
d_call: .
clone_size: .

cdr3_nt: TGCAGTGCTAAGGACAGCTACGAGCAGTACTTC
cdr3_aa: CSAKDSYEQYF
v_call: TRBV20-1
j_call: TRBJ2-7
d_call: .
clone_size: .

cdr3_nt: TGTGCCAGCAGCGATCTAGGGACAGGGTATGGCTACACCTTC
cdr3_aa: CASSDLGTGYGYTF
v_call: TRBV28
j_call: TRBJ1-2
d_call: TRBD1
clone_size: .

cdr3_nt: TGCGCCAGCAGCAGGGGGGGTATGAACACTGAAGCTTTCTTT
cdr3_aa: CASSRGGMNTEAFF
v_call: TRBV5-1
j_call: TRBJ1-1
d_call: .
clone_size: .

cdr3_nt: TGTGCCAGCAGTTTTGGGGGGACTAATGAAAAACTGTTTTTT
cdr3_aa: CASSFGGTNEKLFF
v_call: TRBV27
j_call: TRBJ1-4
d_call: .
clone_size: once

cdr3_nt: TGCGCCAGCAGCCAGGCCGGGACAGGGATCTACGAGCAGTACTTC
cdr3_aa: CASSQAGTGIYEQYF
v_call: TRBV4-3
j_call: TRBJ2-7
d_call: TRBD1
clone_size: .

cdr3_nt: TGCGCCAGCAGCTTGGCGACAGGCCAATACAATGAGCAGTTCTTC
cdr3_aa: CASSLATGQYNEQFF
v_call: TRBV5-1
j_call: TRBJ2-1
d_call: .
clone_size: .